This T cell receptor beta chain emerged from a study of vaccination effects on CD4 cells after COVID-19. Study observations and caveats: Convalescent patients were few in the study, and early post-infection timepoints were absent. Cross-reactivity toward common cold coronaviruses was confined to only 1 of 255 vaccine-induced clones in healthy vaccinees. Clones arising from infection and from vaccination showed marked clonal contraction late after vaccination.

CD4+ T cells were isolated after around ten days of culture. Vaccinated participants had no history of SARS-CoV-2 infection and tested negative for nucleocapsid antibodies. V gave up 3 bases and J gave up 1 base, with 12 bases separating them. Germline values: CDR1 SNHLY, CDR2 FYNNEI. This CDR3 contains 15 residues. Profiled with immunoSEQ multiplex PCR; TCRdb holds only in-frame clones, not every one. Among around 30,000 clones listed, approximately 60% were seen once. To note about this clone: What it recognizes is unknown.

The starting material was CD4+ T cells from PBMCs cultured without peptide, obtained before COVID-19 vaccination. This rearrangement joins TRBV2 to TRBJ1-1; D unresolved. The receptor's source is a human donor who received a COVID-19 vaccine. CDR3 DNA: TGTGCCAGCAGTGATGATTTGGTTTCGAACACTGAAGCTTTCTTT. Encoded protein: CASSDDLVSNTEAFF. Full variable domain (remainder filled in from reference TRBV2 and TRBJ1-1): EPEVTQTPSHQVTQMGQEVILRCVPISNHLYFYWYRQILGQKVEFLVSFYNNEISEKSEIFDDQFSVERPDGSNFTLKIRSTKLEDSAMYFCASSDDLVSNTEAFFGQGTRLTVV.